This T cell receptor beta chain was found in a study of T-cell memory formation after mild COVID-19. CDR1 and CDR2 (germline): SEHNR, FQNEAQ (reference sequence). Trimming took off 4 bases at V and 6 bases at J, with 9 bases between the two ends. CDR3 length: 13 amino acids. From the 5' RACE reads, TCRdb called clonotypes with MiXCR, one entry per CDR3 protein. Of 550,000 to 700,000 distinct CDR3 sequences listed, 17% were seen once; the top ten hold 8.1%. The sample comprised PBMCs or a T cell subset sorted from them (not recorded which). This receptor was taken from an adult woman who had mild COVID-19 (a few samples of this study predate the infection). Cell type and time point are not known. This chain uses TRBV7-9 with TRBJ1-4, with D maybe TRBD1 (5 bases). The CDR3 DNA sequence: TGTGCCAGCAGCTGGGGGGAGGATGAAAAACTGTTTTTT. Encoded protein: CASSWGEDEKLFF.